This paragraph reports one T cell receptor beta chain. The data stem from a study of Ad26.COV2.S vaccination and SARS-CoV-2 variants. The germline gives CDR1 SGHDT, CDR2 YYEEEE. J gave up 0 bases and V 5 bases, and 10 bases lay outside the gene matches. The CDR3 length is 17 residues. Sequenced by immunoSEQ multiplex PCR; TCRdb stores in-frame clones only, minus some. The table has around 380,000 clones, 88% seen once. Treatment indicated: around 19 received Ad26.COV2.S at low or high dose, single or two shots; about 5 received placebo; per-sample allocation not given. Specimen acquisition occurred on day 63 following the initial vaccine or placebo injection.

The chain links TRBV5-6 to TRBJ2-3; the match to TRBD2 covers 9 bases. The sample in question was peripheral blood, obtained in a trial of Ad26.COV2.S vaccine versus placebo. The receptor's source is a person aged 18-65 years who received the Ad26.COV2.S COVID-19 vaccine or a placebo. This chain's CDR3 is CASSILAGVHSTDTQYF. The CDR3 DNA is TGTGCCAGCAGTATCTTAGCGGGGGTCCATAGCACAGATACGCAGTATTTT.